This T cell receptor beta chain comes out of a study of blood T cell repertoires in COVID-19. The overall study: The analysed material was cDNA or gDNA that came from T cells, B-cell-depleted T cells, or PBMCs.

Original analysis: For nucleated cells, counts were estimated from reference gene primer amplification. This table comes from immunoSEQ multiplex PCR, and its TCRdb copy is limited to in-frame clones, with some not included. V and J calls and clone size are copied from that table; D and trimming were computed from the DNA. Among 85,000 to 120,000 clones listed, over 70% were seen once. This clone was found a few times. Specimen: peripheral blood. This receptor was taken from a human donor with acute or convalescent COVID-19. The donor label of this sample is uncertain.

The CDR3, as DNA: TGTGCCAGCAGTTACTCCCGGGTTGGAAAACTGTTTTTT. Amino acid sequence: CASSYSRVGKLFF. The rearrangement uses TRBV6-5 and TRBJ1-4, with D unresolved. Germline V gene sequence: CDR1 MNHEY, CDR2 SVGAGI. V was shortened by 0 bases and J by 10 bases, with 9 bases between the two germline ends. The CDR3 is 13 residues long.